A selection of T cell receptor beta chains follows, all from one sample in a study of cytomegalovirus exposure and HLA in healthy donors. Libraries were prepared by immunoSEQ multiplex PCR; TCRdb keeps only in-frame clonotypes and omits some of them. The sample lists more than 140,000 clones; 82% were seen once. Sequencing was performed on PBMCs. These receptors were collected from a man aged 25 to 45 in good health and CMV-seropositive. Each CDR3 is given without its conserved first and last residue. Fields, in order: CDR3 protein, V gene, D gene, J gene, CDR3 length. A D gene is named only where the DNA matches it firmly.

ASRRGLADAQETQY TRBV4-1 TRBD2 TRBJ2-5 14
SAKDSALAF TRBV20-1 - TRBJ1-1 9
ASSRDQETQY TRBV7-6 - TRBJ2-5 10
ASSNPDRVRGYT TRBV28 TRBD1 TRBJ1-2 12
ASSLDTGTNTEAF TRBV28 - TRBJ1-1 13
ASSIEQGAQF TRBV5-1 - TRBJ2-1 10
ASSIGKGQAVGDRELF TRBV19 TRBD1 TRBJ2-2 16
ASSQVLDEQF TRBV4-1 - TRBJ2-1 10
ASSPGLLTGEQY TRBV11-2 - TRBJ2-7 12
ASNLDKRNSPLH TRBV11-2 - TRBJ1-6 12
AIRQGSNYGYT TRBV10-3 - TRBJ1-2 11
ASSVGASGNTIY TRBV9 - TRBJ1-3 12
ASSLLGGGTYNEQF TRBV14 - TRBJ2-1 14
ASSYSRQRELF TRBV6-6 - TRBJ2-2 11
ASSFPGGTSGTPDNEQF TRBV11-2 TRBD2 TRBJ2-1 17
ASSSGQGIGNQPQH TRBV6-5 - TRBJ1-5 14
ASSYDRGFYNEQF TRBV6-5 TRBD1 TRBJ2-1 13
ASSNPGQGAQNSPLH TRBV19 TRBD1 TRBJ1-6 15
AWGLPRETQY TRBV30 - TRBJ2-5 10
ASSLVRLSGANGLT TRBV7-9 - TRBJ2-6 14
AWSQGNEQF TRBV30 - TRBJ2-1 9
ASSIQGGGYT TRBV7-2 TRBD1 TRBJ1-2 10